This T cell receptor beta chain came from a study of glioma-infiltrating T cells after dendritic cell vaccination (dated by TCRdb to 2016 to 2017). Looking at the study overall: Of the 15 or so glioblastoma patients in the cohort, all drawn from Phase I and II dendritic cell vaccination trials, 9 were newly diagnosed and 6 had recurrent disease. Between 2003 and 2012, the patients were given dendritic cell vaccination pulsed with autologous tumor lysate. The vaccine was prepared from monocyte-derived dendritic cells that were cultured for approximately seven days with IL-4 and GM-CSF and then pulsed overnight with autologous tumor lysate. Three intradermal dendritic cell vaccine injections were administered to patients at biweekly intervals in the arm below the axilla. In glioblastoma patients vaccinated with dendritic cells, deep sequencing of TCR beta CDR3 regions served to measure the amount of tumor-infiltrating lymphocytes and to compare repertoires between tumor and blood. Survival after dendritic cell vaccination was correlated with TCR sequencing metrics, such as TIL content and the overlap between tumor and blood repertoires. Study-wide conclusions, independent of this receptor: TCR clonality showed no direct relationship with survival, which suggests that a diverse polyclonal response may be important. The three-group TCR overlap response model was characterized as speculative, and prospective validation of the model was stated to be required. The cohort was small and heterogeneous, and full blood and tumor sets were available for few patients, with initial-recurrent tumor pairs available for even fewer patients. Longer time to progression and overall survival after dendritic cell vaccination were predicted by higher estimated pretreatment TIL content.

The sample's time point, from its label and the paper: after dendritic cell vaccination, including at tumor progression/relapse. To be selected, patients needed enough residual fresh-frozen tumor tissue and more than two years of available survival data. Although molecular status otherwise differed among the glioblastoma patients, no patient had an isocitrate dehydrogenase mutation. PBMC collection took place before vaccination, two weeks after the third vaccination, and at tumor progression if progression occurred. Genomic DNA was extracted with the Qiagen DNeasy Blood extraction Kit. As for this clone: It lacks a known antigen. The sample holds no much larger clone one base away, and base qualities are not on file.

TCRB CDR3 regions were amplified from approximately 2 ug genomic DNA, or all available DNA if less, using the immunoSEQ assay. Multiplex PCR used 60 forward primers for TCR V beta segments and 13 reverse primers for J beta segments. To estimate the number of reads per starting template, synthetic control templates were added to each sample at limiting dilution. The Illumina HiSeq System generated sequencing reads of 87 bp. The authors' pipeline ran thus. PCR and sequencing errors were removed by merging closely related sequences with a nearest neighbor algorithm. TCR overlap was defined as the percentage of unique tumor TCR beta sequences that were also present in the same patient's peripheral blood. TCRdb limited this immuneACCESS table to in-frame rearrangements with V and J called. A share of clones is missing; checked studies link under half to unresolved V genes, and the rest is unexplained. V, J and clone size reflect that table, while D and trimming were determined from the DNA. The table for this sample lists approximately 60,000 clones; approximately 86% of them were counted only once. Approximately 10% of the sample is in the top ten clones.

Relative to germline, V is missing 1 base and J is missing 5 bases, with 4 bases of the junction outside any gene match. The germline V gene (reference sequence) gives CDR1 as SGHNT and CDR2 as YYREEE. From cysteine to phenylalanine, the CDR3 is 17 amino acids long. Of all the DNA, just the CDR3 is kept, 51 bases in frame from base 1. The sequence was collected from a human donor with glioblastoma. The material was blood, obtained after dendritic cell vaccination. The sequence joins TRBV5-4 to TRBJ2-2; the junction holds 14 bases that match TRBD2. The DNA sequence is given as TGTGCCAGCAGCTTGTTAGGGACTAGCGGGGGAACCGGGGAGCTGTTTTTT. Its protein is CASSLLGTSGGTGELFF.